This record covers a single T cell receptor (beta chain). Those enrolled in Seattle joined during active infection and were followed longitudinally afterward. V shed 6 bases and J 1 base; nucleotides not matched to a gene: 7. Per germline, CDR1 SEHNR and CDR2 FQNEAQ (reference sequence). CDR3 length: 15 amino acids. The data belong to a study of blood T cell repertoires in COVID-19. Turning to the study itself: The samples span acute and convalescent COVID-19 from the United States, Italy and Spain. Sample material is recorded as cDNA or gDNA derived from T cells, B-cell-depleted T cells, or PBMCs.

In the study's own analysis: Amplification from reference gene primers served as the basis for estimated nucleated cell counts. Clones were read by immunoSEQ multiplex PCR, and TCRdb kept only the in-frame ones, dropping some. D and trimming come from the DNA, and the V and J calls and clone size come from that table. The sample consists of fewer than 350,000 clones, approximately 87% of them appearing once. This clonotype originated in a woman in her twenties or thirties with COVID-19, enrolled during active disease. The rearrangement uses TRBV7-9 and TRBJ2-7, with 9 bases that match TRBD1. Material for sequencing was peripheral blood. In DNA form, the CDR3 reads TGTGCCAGCAGGCTGGGACAGGGCATTTCCTACGAGCAGTACTTC. Its translation is CASRLGQGISYEQYF.